This TCR beta chain was sequenced in a study of blood T cell repertoires in COVID-19. The overall study: Sample material is recorded as cDNA or gDNA derived from T cells, B-cell-depleted T cells, or PBMCs.

Per germline, CDR1 SQVTM and CDR2 ANQGSEA. This CDR3 is built from 13 residues. J gave up 5 bases and V 3 bases, and 3 bases lay outside the gene matches. Source study methods: Reference gene primer amplification yielded estimated nucleated cell counts. Method: immunoSEQ multiplex PCR; TCRdb's copy keeps in-frame clones and lacks some. That table furnishes V, J and clone size, whereas the DNA furnished D and trimming. The top ten clones hold around 9.5% of a sample with 130,000 or so clones, 84% of them seen once. During active infection, Seattle patients enrolled and were then monitored through disease.

The sample taken for sequencing was peripheral blood. The sequence was obtained from a young man with COVID-19, enrolled during active disease. The rearrangement links TRBV29-1 to TRBJ2-5; 10 bases line up with TRBD1. The CDR3 DNA reads TGCAGCGTTGATGGGACAGGGGTTGAGACCCAGTACTTC. It translates to CSVDGTGVETQYF.